A selection of T cell receptor beta chains follows, all from one sample in a study of identical twins. TCRdb itself ran the 5' RACE reads through MiXCR, one entry per CDR3 protein. Altogether around 200,000 distinct CDR3 sequences are present, roughly 10% being singletons, with the ten largest covering approximately 5.1%. Sample: memory (CD45RO+) T cells sorted from blood. The receptors shown here come from a woman between 18 and 29 years old in good health. Both conserved end residues are part of each CDR3.

CDR3aa	v_gene	j_gene
CSAGSSYEQYF	TRBV29-1	TRBJ2-7
CASSPTGGGYGYTF	TRBV7-2	TRBJ1-2
CAASGTGGETQYF	TRBV10-3	TRBJ2-5
CASSLASGGVREQYF	TRBV7-2	TRBJ2-7
CASNLGGGGELFF	TRBV4-3	TRBJ2-2
CASSPQVGGNSPLHF	TRBV5-1	TRBJ1-6
CASSLGGDVRAEQYF	TRBV7-2	TRBJ2-7
CASSMVAGPEQFF	TRBV19	TRBJ2-1
CASSLGTVDVYEQYF	TRBV18	TRBJ2-7
CASSYVGRSSYNEQFF	TRBV6-5	TRBJ2-1
CASSANRGRGNTEAFF	TRBV9	TRBJ1-1
CSAPRETSYNEQFF	TRBV29-1	TRBJ2-1
CASSYTGGAFF	TRBV6-6	TRBJ1-1
CASKSSSYEQYF	TRBV2	TRBJ2-7
CASSYLETFNEQFF	TRBV6-2/TRBV6-3	TRBJ2-1
CASSTSGGSNNEQFF	TRBV6-4	TRBJ2-1
CASSPQTGRFYNEQFF	TRBV18	TRBJ2-1
CSATGTNFSYEQYF	TRBV20-1	TRBJ2-7
CASTRRAGEETQYF	TRBV12-3/TRBV12-4	TRBJ2-5
CASSPAGGISYEQYF	TRBV12-3/TRBV12-4	TRBJ2-7
CASRPPLSTDTQYF	TRBV6-1	TRBJ2-3
CSAAESSYNSPLHF	TRBV20-1	TRBJ1-6